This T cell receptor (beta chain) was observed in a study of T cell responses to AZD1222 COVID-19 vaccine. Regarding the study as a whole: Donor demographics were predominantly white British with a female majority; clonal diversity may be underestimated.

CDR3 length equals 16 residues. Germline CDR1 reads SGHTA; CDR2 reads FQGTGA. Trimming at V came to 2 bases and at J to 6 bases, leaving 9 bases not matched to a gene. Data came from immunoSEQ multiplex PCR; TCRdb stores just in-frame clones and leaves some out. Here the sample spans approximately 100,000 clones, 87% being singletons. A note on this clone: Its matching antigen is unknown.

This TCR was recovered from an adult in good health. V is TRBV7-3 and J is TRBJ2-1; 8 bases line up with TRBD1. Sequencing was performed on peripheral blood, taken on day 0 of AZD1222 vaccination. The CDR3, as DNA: TGTGCCAGCAGCTTAGGAGGGACAGGTGCTTCCAATGAGCAGTTCTTC. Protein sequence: CASSLGGTGASNEQFF.